This T cell receptor (beta chain) was obtained from a study of T-cell memory formation after mild COVID-19. A few counts support this clonotype. V shed 2 bases and J shed 4 bases, with 7 bases lying between them. The CDR3 totals 13 residues. TCRdb fed the 5' RACE reads into MiXCR, producing one record per CDR3 protein. Of about 360,000 distinct CDR3 sequences listed, about an eighth are singletons. The sequence came from a man aged 18 to 30 who had mild COVID-19 (a few samples of this study predate the infection). Cell type and time point are not known. This sequence joins TRBV12-3 or TRBV12-4 and TRBJ2-3, with D uncertain. Sequenced: PBMCs or a T cell subset sorted from them (not recorded which). CDR3 DNA sequence: TGTGCCAGCAGTTTAAGAGCTCCAGATACGCAGTATTTT. This translates into CASSLRAPDTQYF.